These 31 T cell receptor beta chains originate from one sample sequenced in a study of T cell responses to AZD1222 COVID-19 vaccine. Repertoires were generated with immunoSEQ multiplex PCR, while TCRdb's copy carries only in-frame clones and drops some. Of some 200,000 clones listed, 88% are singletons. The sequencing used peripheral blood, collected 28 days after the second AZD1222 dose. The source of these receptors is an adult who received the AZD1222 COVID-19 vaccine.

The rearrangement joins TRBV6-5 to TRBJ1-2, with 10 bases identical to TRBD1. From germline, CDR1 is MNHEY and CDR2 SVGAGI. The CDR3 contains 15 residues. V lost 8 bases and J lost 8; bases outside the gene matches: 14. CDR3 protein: CASHSGQGIAYGYTF. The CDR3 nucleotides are TGTGCCAGCCACTCGGGACAGGGGATCGCTTACGGCTACACCTTC.

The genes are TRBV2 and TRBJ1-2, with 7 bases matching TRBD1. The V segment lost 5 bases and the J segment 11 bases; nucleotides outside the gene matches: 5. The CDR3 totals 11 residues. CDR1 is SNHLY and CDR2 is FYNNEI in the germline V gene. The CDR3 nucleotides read TGTGCCAGCAGTTACGACAGGGCTTACACCTTC. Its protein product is CASSYDRAYTF.

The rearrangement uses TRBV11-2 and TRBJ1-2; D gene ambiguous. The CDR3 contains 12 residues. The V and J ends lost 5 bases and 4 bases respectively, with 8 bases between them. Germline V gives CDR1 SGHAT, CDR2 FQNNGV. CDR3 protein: CASSPAGYGYTF. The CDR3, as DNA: TGTGCCAGCAGCCCAGCAGGCTATGGCTACACCTTC.

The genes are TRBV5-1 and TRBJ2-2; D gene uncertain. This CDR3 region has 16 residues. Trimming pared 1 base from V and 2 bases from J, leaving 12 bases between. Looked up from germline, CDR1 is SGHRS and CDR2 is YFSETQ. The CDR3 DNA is TGCGCCAGCAGCTTGTTAGACACTTCTAACACCGGGGAGCTGTTTTTT. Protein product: CASSLLDTSNTGELFF.

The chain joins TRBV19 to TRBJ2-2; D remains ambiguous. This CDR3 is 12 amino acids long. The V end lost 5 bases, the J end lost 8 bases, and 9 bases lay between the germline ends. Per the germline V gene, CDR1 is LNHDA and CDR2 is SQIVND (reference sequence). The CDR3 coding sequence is TGTGCCAGTAGTCTCAGTCTGGGGGAGCTGTTTTTT. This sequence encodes CASSLSLGELFF.

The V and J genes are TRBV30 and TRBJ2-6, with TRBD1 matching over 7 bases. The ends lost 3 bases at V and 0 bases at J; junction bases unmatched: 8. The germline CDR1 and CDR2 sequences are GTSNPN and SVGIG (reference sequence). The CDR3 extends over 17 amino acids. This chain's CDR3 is CAWSTGTDPSGANVLTF. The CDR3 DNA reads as TGTGCCTGGAGCACCGGGACAGACCCCTCTGGGGCCAACGTCCTGACTTTC.

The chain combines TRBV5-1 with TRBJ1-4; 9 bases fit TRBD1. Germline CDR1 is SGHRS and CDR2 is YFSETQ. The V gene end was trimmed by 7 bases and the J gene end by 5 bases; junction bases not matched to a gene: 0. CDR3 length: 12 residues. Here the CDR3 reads CASGTGNEKLFF. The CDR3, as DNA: TGCGCCAGCGGGACAGGGAATGAAAAACTGTTTTTT.

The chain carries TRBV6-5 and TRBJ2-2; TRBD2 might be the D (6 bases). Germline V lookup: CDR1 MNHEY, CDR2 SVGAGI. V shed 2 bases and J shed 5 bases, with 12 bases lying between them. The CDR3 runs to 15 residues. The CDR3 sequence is CASSYGAGWTGELFF. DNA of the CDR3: TGTGCCAGCAGTTACGGGGCGGGGTGGACCGGGGAGCTGTTTTTT.

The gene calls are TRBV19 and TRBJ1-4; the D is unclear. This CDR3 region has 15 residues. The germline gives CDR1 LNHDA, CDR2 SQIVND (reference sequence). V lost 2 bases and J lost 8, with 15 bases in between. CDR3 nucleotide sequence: TGTGCCAGTAGTATATGGGCCAGTTCGGGCGAAAAACTGTTTTTT. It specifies CASSIWASSGEKLFF.

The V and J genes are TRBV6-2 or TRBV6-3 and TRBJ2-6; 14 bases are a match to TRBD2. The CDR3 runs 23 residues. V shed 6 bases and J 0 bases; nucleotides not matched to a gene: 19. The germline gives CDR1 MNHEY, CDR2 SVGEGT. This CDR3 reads CASSRSRGPGTSGSASGANVLTF. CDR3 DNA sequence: TGTGCCAGCAGCCGGTCCAGGGGTCCCGGGACTAGCGGGAGTGCCTCTGGGGCCAACGTCCTGACTTTC.

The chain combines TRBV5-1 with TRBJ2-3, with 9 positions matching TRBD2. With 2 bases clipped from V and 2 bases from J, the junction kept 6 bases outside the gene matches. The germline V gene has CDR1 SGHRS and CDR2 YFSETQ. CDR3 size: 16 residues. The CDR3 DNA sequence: TGCGCCAGCAGCTTTGGGCTAGCGGGACCCACAGATACGCAGTATTTT. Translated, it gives CASSFGLAGPTDTQYF.

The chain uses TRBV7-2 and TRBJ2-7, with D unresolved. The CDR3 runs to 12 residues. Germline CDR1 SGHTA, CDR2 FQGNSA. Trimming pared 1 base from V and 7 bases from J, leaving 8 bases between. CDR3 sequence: CASSLVTDEQYF. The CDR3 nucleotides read TGTGCCAGCAGCTTAGTTACGGATGAGCAGTACTTC.

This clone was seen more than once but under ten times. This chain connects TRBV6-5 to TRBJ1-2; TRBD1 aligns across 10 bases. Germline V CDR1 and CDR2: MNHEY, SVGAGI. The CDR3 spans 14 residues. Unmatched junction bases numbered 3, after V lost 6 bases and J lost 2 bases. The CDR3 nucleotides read TGTGCCAGCAGGGAGACAGGGGGCAACTATGGCTACACCTTC. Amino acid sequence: CASRETGGNYGYTF.

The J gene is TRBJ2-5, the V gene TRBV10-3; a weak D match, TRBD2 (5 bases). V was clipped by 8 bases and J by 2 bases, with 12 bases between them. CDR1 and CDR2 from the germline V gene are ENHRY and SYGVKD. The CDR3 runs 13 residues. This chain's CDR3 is CAIRGPEQETQYF. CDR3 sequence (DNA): TGTGCCATCCGAGGGCCAGAACAAGAGACCCAGTACTTC.

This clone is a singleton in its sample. The chain's CDR3 is CACTSGMGTDTQYF. CDR3 DNA: TGTGCCTGCACTAGCGGGATGGGCACAGATACGCAGTATTTT. This rearrangement joins TRBV2 to TRBJ2-3, with 10 bases matching TRBD2. Per germline, CDR1 SNHLY and CDR2 FYNNEI. V shed 11 bases and J 1 base; nucleotides not matched to a gene: 6. The CDR3 is 14 residues long.

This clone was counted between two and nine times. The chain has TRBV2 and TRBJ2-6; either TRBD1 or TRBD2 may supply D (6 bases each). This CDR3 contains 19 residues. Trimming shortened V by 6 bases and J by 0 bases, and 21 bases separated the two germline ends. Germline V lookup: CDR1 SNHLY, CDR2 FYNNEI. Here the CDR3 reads CASSGGWGTPISGANVLTF. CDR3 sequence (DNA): TGTGCCAGCAGCGGGGGCTGGGGGACTCCTATCTCTGGGGCCAACGTCCTGACTTTC.

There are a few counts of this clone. The CDR3: CASSFLRSASLYNEQFF. The CDR3 DNA follows: TGCGCCAGCAGCTTCCTCAGGAGTGCCTCGCTATACAATGAGCAGTTCTTC. This rearrangement joins TRBV5-1 to TRBJ2-1; no definite D call. CDR1 and CDR2 (germline): SGHRS, YFSETQ. Trimming removed 2 bases at V and 4 bases at J, with 19 bases between. This CDR3 spans 17 amino acids.

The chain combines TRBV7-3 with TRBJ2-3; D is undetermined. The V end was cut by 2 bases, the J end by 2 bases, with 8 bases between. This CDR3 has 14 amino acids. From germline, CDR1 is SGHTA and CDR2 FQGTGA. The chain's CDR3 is CASSLVGNTDTQYF. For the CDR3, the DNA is TGTGCCAGCAGCTTAGTTGGCAACACAGATACGCAGTATTTT.

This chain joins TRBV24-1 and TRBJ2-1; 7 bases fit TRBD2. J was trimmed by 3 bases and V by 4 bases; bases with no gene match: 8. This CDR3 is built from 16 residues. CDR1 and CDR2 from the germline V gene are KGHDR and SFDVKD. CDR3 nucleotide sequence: TGTGCCACCAGTGACCGTACTAGCGAAGACTACAATGAGCAGTTCTTC. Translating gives CATSDRTSEDYNEQFF.

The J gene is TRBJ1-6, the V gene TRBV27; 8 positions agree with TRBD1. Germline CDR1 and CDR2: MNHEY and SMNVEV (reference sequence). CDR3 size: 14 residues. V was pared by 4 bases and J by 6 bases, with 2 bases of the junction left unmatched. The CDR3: CASSSDRGNSPLHF. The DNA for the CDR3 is TGTGCCAGCAGTTCTGACAGGGGTAATTCACCCCTCCACTTT.

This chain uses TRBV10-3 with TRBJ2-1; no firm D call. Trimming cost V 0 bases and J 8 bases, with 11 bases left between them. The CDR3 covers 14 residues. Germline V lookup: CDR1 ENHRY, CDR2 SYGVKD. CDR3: CAISESGGRDEQFF. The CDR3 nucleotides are TGTGCCATCAGTGAGTCAGGCGGCCGCGATGAGCAGTTCTTC.

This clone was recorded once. Written as DNA, the CDR3 is TGTGCCTGGAGTGTAAACAGGGCGAACACCGGGGAGCTGTTTTTT. Protein: CAWSVNRANTGELFF. J is TRBJ2-2 and V is TRBV30; D might be TRBD1 (6 bases). The CDR3 extends over 15 amino acids. The V gene's germline CDR1 is GTSNPN and CDR2 SVGIG (reference sequence). Trimming left V 0 bases short and J 0 bases short, with 8 bases between.

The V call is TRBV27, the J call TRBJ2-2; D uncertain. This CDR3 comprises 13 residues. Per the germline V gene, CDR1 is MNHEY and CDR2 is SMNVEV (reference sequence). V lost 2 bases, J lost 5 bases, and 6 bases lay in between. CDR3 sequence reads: CASSLSRTGELFF. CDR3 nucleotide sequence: TGTGCCAGCAGTTTAAGTCGAACCGGGGAGCTGTTTTTT.

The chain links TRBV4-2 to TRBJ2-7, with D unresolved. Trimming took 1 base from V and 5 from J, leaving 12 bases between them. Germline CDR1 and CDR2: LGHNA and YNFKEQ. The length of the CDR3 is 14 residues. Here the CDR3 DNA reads TGTGCCAGCAGCCAAGGATTGAGGAGACACGAGCAGTACTTC. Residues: CASSQGLRRHEQYF.

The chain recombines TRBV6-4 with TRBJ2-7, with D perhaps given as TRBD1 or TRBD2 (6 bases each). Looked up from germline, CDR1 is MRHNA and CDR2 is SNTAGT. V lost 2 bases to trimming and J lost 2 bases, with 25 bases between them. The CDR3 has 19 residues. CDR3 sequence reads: CASSDRRGTPLEVPYEQYF. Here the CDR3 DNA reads TGTGCCAGCAGTGACCGCCGGGGGACACCCTTGGAGGTTCCCTACGAGCAGTACTTC.

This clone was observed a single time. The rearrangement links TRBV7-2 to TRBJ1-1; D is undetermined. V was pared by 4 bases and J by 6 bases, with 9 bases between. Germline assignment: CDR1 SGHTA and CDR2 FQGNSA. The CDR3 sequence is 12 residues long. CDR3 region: CASSSPPAEAFF. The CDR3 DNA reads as TGTGCCAGCAGCTCCCCCCCCGCTGAAGCTTTCTTT.

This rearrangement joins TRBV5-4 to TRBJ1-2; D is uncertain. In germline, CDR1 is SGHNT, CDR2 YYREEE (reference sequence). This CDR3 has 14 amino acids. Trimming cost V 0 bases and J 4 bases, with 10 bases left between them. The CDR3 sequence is CASSLDALPYGYTF. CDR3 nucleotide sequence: TGTGCCAGCAGCTTGGATGCCCTACCCTATGGCTACACCTTC.

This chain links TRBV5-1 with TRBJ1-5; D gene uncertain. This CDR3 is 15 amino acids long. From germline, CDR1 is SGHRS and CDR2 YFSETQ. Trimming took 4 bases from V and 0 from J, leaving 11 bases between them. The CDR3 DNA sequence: TGCGCCAGCAGCCTCTTCGGGGATAGCAATCAGCCCCAGCATTTT. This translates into CASSLFGDSNQPQHF.

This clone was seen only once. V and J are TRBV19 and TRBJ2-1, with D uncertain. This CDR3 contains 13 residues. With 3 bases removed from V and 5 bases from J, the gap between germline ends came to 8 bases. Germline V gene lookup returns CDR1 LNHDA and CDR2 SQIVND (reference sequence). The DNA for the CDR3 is TGTGCCAGTAGTATCTCCGGAGACAATGAGCAGTTCTTC. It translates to CASSISGDNEQFF.

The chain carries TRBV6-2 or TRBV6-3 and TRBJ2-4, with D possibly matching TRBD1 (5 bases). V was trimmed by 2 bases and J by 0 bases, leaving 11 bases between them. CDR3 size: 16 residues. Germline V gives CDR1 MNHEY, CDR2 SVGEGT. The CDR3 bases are TGTGCCAGCAGTTACCGAGAGACAGAAGCCAAAAACATTCAGTACTTC. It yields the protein CASSYRETEAKNIQYF.

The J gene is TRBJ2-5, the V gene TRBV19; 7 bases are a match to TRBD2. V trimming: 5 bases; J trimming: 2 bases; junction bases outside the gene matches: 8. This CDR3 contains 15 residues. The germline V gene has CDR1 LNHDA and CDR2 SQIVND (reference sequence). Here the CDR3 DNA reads TGTGCCAGTAGTTCGTCGACTAGCAGACAAGAGACCCAGTACTTC. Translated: CASSSSTSRQETQYF.